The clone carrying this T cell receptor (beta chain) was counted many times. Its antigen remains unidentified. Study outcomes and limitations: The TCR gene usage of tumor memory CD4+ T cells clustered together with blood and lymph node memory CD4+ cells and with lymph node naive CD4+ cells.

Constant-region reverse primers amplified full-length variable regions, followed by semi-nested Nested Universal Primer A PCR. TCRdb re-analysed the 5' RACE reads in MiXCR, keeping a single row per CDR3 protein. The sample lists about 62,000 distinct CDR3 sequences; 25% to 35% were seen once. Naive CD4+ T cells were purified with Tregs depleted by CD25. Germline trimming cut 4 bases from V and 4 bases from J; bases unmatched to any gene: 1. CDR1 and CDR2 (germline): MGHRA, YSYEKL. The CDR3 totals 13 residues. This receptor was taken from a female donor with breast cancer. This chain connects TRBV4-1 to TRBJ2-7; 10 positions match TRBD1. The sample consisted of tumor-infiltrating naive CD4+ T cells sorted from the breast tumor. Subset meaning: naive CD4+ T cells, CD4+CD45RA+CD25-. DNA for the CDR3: TGCGCCAGCAGCCGGGACAGGGGTTACGAGCAGTACTTC. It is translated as CASSRDRGYEQYF.